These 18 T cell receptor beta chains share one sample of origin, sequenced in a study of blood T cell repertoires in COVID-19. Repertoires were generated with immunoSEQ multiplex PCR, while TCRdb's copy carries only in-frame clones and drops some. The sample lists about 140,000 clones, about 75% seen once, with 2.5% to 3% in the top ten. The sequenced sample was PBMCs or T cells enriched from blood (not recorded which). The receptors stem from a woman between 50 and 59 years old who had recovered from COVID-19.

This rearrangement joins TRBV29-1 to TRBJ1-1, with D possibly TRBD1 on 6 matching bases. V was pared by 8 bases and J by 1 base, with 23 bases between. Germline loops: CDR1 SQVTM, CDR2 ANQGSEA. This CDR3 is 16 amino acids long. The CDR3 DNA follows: TGCAGCATTAGAGGGGGGGTAGGGGCCAGGAACACTGAAGCTTTCTTT. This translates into CSIRGGVGARNTEAFF.

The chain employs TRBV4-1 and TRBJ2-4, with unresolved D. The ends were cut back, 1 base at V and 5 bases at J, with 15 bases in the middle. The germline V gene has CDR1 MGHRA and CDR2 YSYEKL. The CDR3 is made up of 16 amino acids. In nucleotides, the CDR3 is TGCGCCAGCAGCCAAGTTGATTACGCTGGGCAAAACATTCAGTACTTC. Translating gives CASSQVDYAGQNIQYF.

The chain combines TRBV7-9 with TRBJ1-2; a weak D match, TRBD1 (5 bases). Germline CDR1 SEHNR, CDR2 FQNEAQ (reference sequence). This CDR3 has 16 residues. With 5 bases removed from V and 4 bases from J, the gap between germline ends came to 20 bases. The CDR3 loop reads CASSQERGVPFYGYTF. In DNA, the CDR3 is TGTGCCAGCAGCCAGGAAAGGGGCGTACCTTTCTATGGCTACACCTTC. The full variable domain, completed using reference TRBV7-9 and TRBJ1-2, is DTGVSQNPRHKITKRGQNVTFRCDPISEHNRLYWYRQTLGQGPEFLTYFQNEAQLEKSRLLSDRFSAERPKGSFSTLEIQRTEQGDSAMYLCASSQERGVPFYGYTFGSGTRLTVV.

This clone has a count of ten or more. CDR3 bases: TGTGCCTGGAGCCCCGGGAGGGCCACCAAAAACATTCAGTACTTC. The encoded protein is CAWSPGRATKNIQYF. V gene TRBV30 combines with J gene TRBJ2-4, with TRBD2 identical over 8 bases. This CDR3 spans 15 amino acids. Germline V gene sequence: CDR1 GTSNPN, CDR2 SVGIG (reference sequence). Trimming cost V 3 bases and J 2 bases; bases outside gene matches: 6.

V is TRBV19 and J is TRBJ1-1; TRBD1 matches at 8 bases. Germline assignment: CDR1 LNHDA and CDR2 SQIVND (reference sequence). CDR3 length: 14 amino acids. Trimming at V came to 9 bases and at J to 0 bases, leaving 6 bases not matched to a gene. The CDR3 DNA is TGTGCCAGCCAGTACAGGGGGATGAACACTGAAGCTTTCTTT. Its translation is CASQYRGMNTEAFF. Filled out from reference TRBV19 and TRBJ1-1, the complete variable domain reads DGGITQSPKYLFRKEGQNVTLSCEQNLNHDAMYWYRQDPGQGLRLIYYSQIVNDFQKGDIAEGYSVSREKKESFPLTVTSAQKNPTAFYLCASQYRGMNTEAFFGQGTRLTVV.

This chain's CDR3 is CASSRGDREGYGYTF. For the CDR3, the DNA is TGTGCCAGCAGTCGCGGGGACAGGGAAGGCTATGGCTACACCTTC. The chain carries TRBV27 and TRBJ1-2; 9 bases align to TRBD1. Germline assignment: CDR1 MNHEY and CDR2 SMNVEV (reference sequence). J was trimmed by 4 bases and V by 5 bases; bases with no gene match: 8. The CDR3 sequence is 15 residues long.

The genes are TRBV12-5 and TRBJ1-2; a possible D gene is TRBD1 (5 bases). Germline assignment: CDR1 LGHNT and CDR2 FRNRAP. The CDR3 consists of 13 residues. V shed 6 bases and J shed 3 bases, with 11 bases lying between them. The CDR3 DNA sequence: TGTGCTAGTGGCCGAACGGGGGACTATGGCTACACCTTC. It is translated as CASGRTGDYGYTF.

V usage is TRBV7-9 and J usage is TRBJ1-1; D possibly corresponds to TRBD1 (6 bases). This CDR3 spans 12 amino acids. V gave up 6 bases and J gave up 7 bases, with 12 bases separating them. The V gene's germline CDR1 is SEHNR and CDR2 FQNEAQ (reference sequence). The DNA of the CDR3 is TGTGCCAGCAGACCGGACAGCCATGAAGCTTTCTTT. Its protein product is CASRPDSHEAFF.

This chain's CDR3 is CASSTAMGQAINSPLHF. The CDR3 DNA follows: TGTGCCAGCAGCACGGCCATGGGACAGGCGATTAATTCACCCCTCCACTTT. V and J are TRBV7-2 and TRBJ1-6; 8 bases map to TRBD1. The CDR3 extends over 17 amino acids. With V trimmed by 5 bases and J by 6 bases, 12 bases remained unmatched. CDR1 and CDR2 (germline): SGHTA, FQGNSA.

CDR3 protein: CASSLRGETQYF. The DNA for the CDR3 is TGTGCCTCCTCCCTCAGGGGGGAGACCCAGTACTTC. The genes are TRBV30 and TRBJ2-5, with 7 positions matching TRBD1. This CDR3 contains 12 residues. Trimming at V came to 7 bases and at J to 5 bases, leaving 7 bases not matched to a gene. The V gene's germline CDR1 is GTSNPN and CDR2 SVGIG (reference sequence).

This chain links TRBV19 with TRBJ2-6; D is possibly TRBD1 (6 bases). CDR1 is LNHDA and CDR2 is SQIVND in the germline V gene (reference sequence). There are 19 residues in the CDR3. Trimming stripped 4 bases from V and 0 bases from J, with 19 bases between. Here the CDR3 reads CASSRTTGGYLSGANVLTF. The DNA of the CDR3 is TGTGCCAGTAGTAGGACGACAGGAGGATATCTCTCTGGGGCCAACGTCCTGACTTTC. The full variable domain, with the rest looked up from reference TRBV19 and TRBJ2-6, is DGGITQSPKYLFRKEGQNVTLSCEQNLNHDAMYWYRQDPGQGLRLIYYSQIVNDFQKGDIAEGYSVSREKKESFPLTVTSAQKNPTAFYLCASSRTTGGYLSGANVLTFGAGSRLTVL.

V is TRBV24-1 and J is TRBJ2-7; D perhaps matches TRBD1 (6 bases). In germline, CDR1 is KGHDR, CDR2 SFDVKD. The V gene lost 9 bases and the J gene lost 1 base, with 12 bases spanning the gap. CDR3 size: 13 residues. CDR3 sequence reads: CATPEGDSYEQYF. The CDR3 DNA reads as TGTGCCACCCCTGAGGGGGATTCCTACGAGCAGTACTTC.

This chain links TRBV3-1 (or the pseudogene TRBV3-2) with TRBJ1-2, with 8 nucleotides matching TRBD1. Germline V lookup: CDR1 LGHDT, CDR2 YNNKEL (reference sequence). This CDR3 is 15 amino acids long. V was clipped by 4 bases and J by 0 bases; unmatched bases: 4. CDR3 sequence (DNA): TGTGCCAGCAGCCCTCGGGACAGGACTAACTATGGCTACACCTTC. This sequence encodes CASSPRDRTNYGYTF.

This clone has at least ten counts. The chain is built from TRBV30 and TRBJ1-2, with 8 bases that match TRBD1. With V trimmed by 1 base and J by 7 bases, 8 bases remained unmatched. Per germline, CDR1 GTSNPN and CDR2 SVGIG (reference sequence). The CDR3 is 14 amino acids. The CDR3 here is CAWSGDRLRRGYTF. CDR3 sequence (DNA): TGTGCCTGGAGTGGGGACAGGTTGCGACGTGGCTACACCTTC.

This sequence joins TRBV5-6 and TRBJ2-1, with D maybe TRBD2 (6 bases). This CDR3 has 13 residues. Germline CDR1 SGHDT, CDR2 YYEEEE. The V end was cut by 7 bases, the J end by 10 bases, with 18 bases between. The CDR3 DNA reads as TGTGCCAGCGGACCCGGGAGATCGAAGGAGCAGTTCTTC. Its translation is CASGPGRSKEQFF.

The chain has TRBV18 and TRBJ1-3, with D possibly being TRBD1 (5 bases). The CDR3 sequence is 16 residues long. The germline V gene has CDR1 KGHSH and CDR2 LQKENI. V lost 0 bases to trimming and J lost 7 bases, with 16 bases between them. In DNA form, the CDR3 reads TGTGCCAGCTCACCACCGTTAGGAGGGGTTTGGAACACCATATATTTT. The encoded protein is CASSPPLGGVWNTIYF.

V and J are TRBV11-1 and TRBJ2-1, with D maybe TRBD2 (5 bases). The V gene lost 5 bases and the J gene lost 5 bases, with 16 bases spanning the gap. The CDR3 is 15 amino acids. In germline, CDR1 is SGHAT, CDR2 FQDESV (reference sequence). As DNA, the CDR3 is TGTGCCAGCAGCAAATCGGACTGGGGTCACAATGAGCAGTTCTTC. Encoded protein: CASSKSDWGHNEQFF.

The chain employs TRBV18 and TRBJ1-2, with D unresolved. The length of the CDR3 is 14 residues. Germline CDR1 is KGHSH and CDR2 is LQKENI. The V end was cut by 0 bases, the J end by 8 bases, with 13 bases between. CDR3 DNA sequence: TGTGCCAGCTCACCACCTGATGGAATGAGGGGCTACACCTTC. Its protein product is CASSPPDGMRGYTF.